These 21 T cell receptor beta chains were sequenced from one sample in a study of persistence of HIV-infected CD4 T cells. Overlapping HIV-1 Gag 15-mer peptides at about 1 ug per peptide per mL were used. CD40L-negative CD69-negative CD45RO-high memory CD4+ T cells were sorted as populations depleted of antigen-responding cells. This was the immunoSEQ version 4 assay in survey mode. The repertoire was sequenced with immunoSEQ multiplex PCR; TCRdb's copy has only in-frame clones and lacks some. The profile covers around 60,000 clones, with just under 75% appearing a single time and 1.7% taken by the ten largest. What these receptors recognize is not known. The sample here was CD4+ T cells sorted from PBMCs after roughly 18-hour stimulation, taken from a patient who received antiretroviral therapy. The receptors originated from an adult man with HIV who was CMV-seropositive.

This clone was seen only once. The CDR3, as DNA: TGTGCTAGTGGTCTAATCGTTAACAGGGGGCTCGACGAGCAGTACTTC. This gives the protein CASGLIVNRGLDEQYF. The rearrangement joins TRBV12-5 to TRBJ2-7, with 9 nucleotides matching TRBD1. Per germline, CDR1 LGHNT and CDR2 FRNRAP. J gave up 5 bases and V 5 bases, and 13 bases lay outside the gene matches. The CDR3 totals 16 residues.

CDR3 protein: CASSRDYPGPNEKLFF. The CDR3 bases are TGTGCCAGCAGCCGGGACTACCCCGGCCCTAATGAAAAACTGTTTTTT. The V call is TRBV14, the J call TRBJ1-4; D perhaps matches TRBD1 (5 bases). The CDR3 loop spans 16 amino acids. Germline V gives CDR1 SGHDN, CDR2 FVKESK. The V gene lost 4 bases and the J gene lost 3 bases, with 15 bases spanning the gap.

The chain links TRBV9 to TRBJ1-6; D uncertain. The CDR3 sequence is 14 residues long. Trimming pared 3 bases from V and 6 bases from J, leaving 10 bases between. CDR1 is SGDLS and CDR2 is YYNGEE in the germline V gene. CDR3: CASSEEIGNSPLHF. The CDR3 bases are TGTGCCAGCAGCGAAGAAATCGGTAATTCACCCCTCCACTTT.

The chain uses TRBV6-6 and TRBJ1-1; D is perhaps TRBD1 (6 bases). Germline CDR1 and CDR2: MNHNY and SVGAGI (reference sequence). Trimming removed 6 bases from V and 3 bases from J, with 11 bases in between. The CDR3 extends over 13 amino acids. As DNA, the CDR3 is TGTGCCAGCAGCCCGGACAGAGACACTGAAGCTTTCTTT. Protein product: CASSPDRDTEAFF.

Only a few counts were recorded for this clone. This chain links TRBV6-5 with TRBJ2-7; 8 nucleotides line up with TRBD2. Germline values: CDR1 MNHEY, CDR2 SVGAGI. V dropped 7 bases and J dropped 2; count of bases not matched to a gene: 10. The CDR3 loop spans 15 amino acids. CDR3 sequence reads: CASKSVAGGAYEQYF. CDR3 nucleotides: TGTGCCAGCAAGTCAGTCGCGGGAGGTGCCTACGAGCAGTACTTC.

This clone was seen a few times. The chain uses TRBV6-6 and TRBJ1-6; 8 bases line up with TRBD1. Germline values: CDR1 MNHNY, CDR2 SVGAGI (reference sequence). The CDR3 runs 15 residues. The V segment lost 4 bases and the J segment 7 bases; nucleotides outside the gene matches: 6. The CDR3 region is CASSWVDRGNSPLHF. Written as DNA, the CDR3 is TGTGCCAGCAGTTGGGTCGACAGGGGAAATTCACCCCTCCACTTT.

This chain joins TRBV20-1 and TRBJ2-3; D call uncertain. CDR1 and CDR2 from the germline V gene are DFQATT and SNEGSKA (reference sequence). Trimming took off 3 bases at V and 5 bases at J, with 9 bases between the two ends. The CDR3 length is 12 residues. The CDR3 protein is CSASKVIDTQYF. In DNA form, the CDR3 reads TGCAGTGCTAGTAAGGTGATAGATACGCAGTATTTT.

The chain joins TRBV28 to TRBJ1-2; 9 positions match TRBD1. This CDR3 comprises 16 residues. Germline V gene sequence: CDR1 MDHEN, CDR2 SYDVKM. The J segment lost 3 bases and the V segment lost 5 bases, leaving 10 bases of the junction unmatched. The CDR3 bases are TGTGCCAGCAGTGACCGTACGGGACAGGGAGACTATGGCTACACCTTC. The encoded protein is CASSDRTGQGDYGYTF.

The chain combines TRBV19 with TRBJ1-2; the D is unclear. V lost 2 bases to trimming and J lost 5 bases, with 15 bases between them. The CDR3 length is 15 residues. Per germline, CDR1 LNHDA and CDR2 SQIVND (reference sequence). DNA for the CDR3: TGTGCCAGTAGTATAAACGCCAAGCAGATTTATGGCTACACCTTC. Translating gives CASSINAKQIYGYTF.

The sample holds a few counts of this clone. The rearrangement joins TRBV10-3 to TRBJ2-7; either TRBD1 or TRBD2 may fit D (5 bases each). Trimming stripped 3 bases from V and 5 bases from J, with 20 bases between. Germline V gives CDR1 ENHRY, CDR2 SYGVKD. This CDR3 comprises 16 residues. The CDR3 loop is CAISESRGQGFDEQYF. The DNA of the CDR3 is TGTGCCATCAGTGAAAGTAGAGGGCAGGGTTTCGACGAGCAGTACTTC.

The CDR3 here is CASSQGVSTEAFF. The CDR3 nucleotides read TGTGCCAGCAGCCAAGGGGTCAGCACTGAAGCTTTCTTT. J is TRBJ1-1 and V is TRBV3-1 (or the pseudogene TRBV3-2); D unresolved. This CDR3 is 13 amino acids long. Germline values: CDR1 LGHDT, CDR2 YNNKEL (reference sequence). Trimming stripped 1 base from V and 4 bases from J, with 7 bases between.

The CDR3 DNA sequence: TGTGCCAGTAGTCCCGATGGTCGGTTTCTATCTGGGGCCAACGTCCTGACTTTC. This translates into CASSPDGRFLSGANVLTF. The rearrangement links TRBV19 to TRBJ2-6; D is uncertain. The length of the CDR3 is 18 residues. The V and J ends lost 5 bases and 1 base respectively, with 18 bases between them. The germline gives CDR1 LNHDA, CDR2 SQIVND (reference sequence).

This clone was observed a single time. The CDR3 region is CASRLQASGNTIYF. The DNA of the CDR3 is TGTGCCAGCAGACTTCAGGCTTCTGGAAACACCATATATTTT. This chain uses TRBV7-8 with TRBJ1-3; D remains ambiguous. The germline CDR1 and CDR2 sequences are SGHVS and FQNEAQ. This CDR3 contains 14 residues. V lost 6 bases and J lost 1, with 10 bases in between.

The V call is TRBV6-1, the J call TRBJ1-2, with D possibly matching TRBD1 (6 bases). V lost 0 bases to trimming and J lost 4 bases, with 15 bases between them. This CDR3 contains 16 residues. The germline CDR1 and CDR2 sequences are MNHNS and SASEGT. CDR3 amino acids: CASSEARGARGYGYTF. CDR3 in DNA: TGTGCCAGCAGTGAAGCAAGGGGGGCGCGAGGCTATGGCTACACCTTC.

The chain carries TRBV28 and TRBJ1-6; 9 bases match TRBD1. Losses at the gene ends were 3 bases for V and 7 bases for J; bases not matched to a gene: 4. Germline lookup yields CDR1 MDHEN and CDR2 SYDVKM. This CDR3 region has 15 residues. CDR3 bases: TGTGCCAGCAGTTTTCCCGACAGGGGGAATTCACCCCTCCACTTT. Translated, it gives CASSFPDRGNSPLHF. The whole variable domain, filled in from reference TRBV28 and TRBJ1-6, reads DVKVTQSSRYLVKRTGEKVFLECVQDMDHENMFWYRQDPGLGLRLIYFSYDVKMKEKGDIPEGYSVSREKKERFSLILESASTNQTSMYLCASSFPDRGNSPLHFGNGTRLTVT.

The chain couples TRBV28 to TRBJ2-5; maybe TRBD1 (6 bases). The V end lost 6 bases, the J end lost 2 bases, and 19 bases lay between the germline ends. Germline V CDR1 and CDR2: MDHEN, SYDVKM. There are 16 residues in the CDR3. CDR3 bases: TGTGCCAGCAGACCATCTGGGACACCGTTTCAAGAGACCCAGTACTTC. Translation gives CASRPSGTPFQETQYF. The full variable domain, completed using reference TRBV28 and TRBJ2-5, is DVKVTQSSRYLVKRTGEKVFLECVQDMDHENMFWYRQDPGLGLRLIYFSYDVKMKEKGDIPEGYSVSREKKERFSLILESASTNQTSMYLCASRPSGTPFQETQYFGPGTRLLVL.

The chain has TRBV5-4 and TRBJ2-2; the D is unclear. The CDR3 is 14 amino acids. The germline V and J ends were trimmed by 0 bases and 2 bases, with 5 bases remaining between them. CDR1 and CDR2 from the germline V gene are SGHNT and YYREEE (reference sequence). The CDR3, as DNA: TGTGCCAGCAGCTTGGAACCTAACACCGGGGAGCTGTTTTTT. It is translated as CASSLEPNTGELFF.

This rearrangement joins TRBV5-1 to TRBJ2-3; D remains unclear. This CDR3 is built from 13 residues. V was clipped by 4 bases and J by 6 bases, with 12 bases between them. The germline gives CDR1 SGHRS, CDR2 YFSETQ. The CDR3 DNA reads as TGCGCCAGCAGCCAAAATCCGAAGGATACGCAGTATTTT. Amino acid sequence: CASSQNPKDTQYF.

This clone was seen only a few times. The chain joins TRBV6-1 to TRBJ2-3, with D possibly being TRBD2 (5 bases). CDR3 size: 15 residues. The V and J ends lost 3 bases and 3 bases respectively, with 13 bases between them. The germline V gene encodes CDR1 MNHNS and CDR2 SASEGT. The CDR3 coding sequence is TGTGCCAGCAGTGACAGGCAAGCGGAGACAGATACGCAGTATTTT. Protein: CASSDRQAETDTQYF.

The chain has TRBV7-8 and TRBJ1-4, with D hard to call. The CDR3 runs to 14 residues. Deletions cut 1 base from V and 5 bases from J, with 8 bases between. Germline CDR1 is SGHVS and CDR2 is FQNEAQ. The DNA for the CDR3 is TGTGCCAGCAGCTTAGGGCCCGAGAATGAAAAACTGTTTTTT. It encodes CASSLGPENEKLFF.

This rearrangement joins TRBV7-2 to TRBJ2-7, with D hard to call. CDR1 is SGHTA and CDR2 is FQGNSA in the germline V gene. V shed 0 bases and J shed 1 base, with 7 bases lying between them. The CDR3 covers 14 residues. CDR3: CASSLATGSYEQYF. CDR3 coding DNA: TGTGCCAGCAGCTTAGCCACTGGGTCCTACGAGCAGTACTTC.